The rows below give T cell receptor beta chains drawn from one sample of a study of cytomegalovirus exposure and HLA in healthy donors. Sequencing used immunoSEQ multiplex PCR; TCRdb keeps in-frame clones, though not all of them. The table includes 130,000 to 150,000 clones, 88% detected once. The source material was PBMCs. All receptors come from a woman aged 18-29 years in good health and CMV-seropositive. The CDR3 runs from the conserved cysteine through the conserved F or W. The order of the fields is D gene, clone size, J gene, V gene, CDR3 protein, CDR3 DNA. D genes are given only for firm matches. The size of a clone is reported for some rows only, either as once, few or many, or as a class for expanded clones.

>-|-|TRBJ1-5|TRBV28
CASVFGNQPQHF
TGTGCCAGCGTATTCGGCAATCAGCCCCAGCATTTT
>-|-|TRBJ2-1|TRBV13
CASSDRDFSNEQFF
TGTGCCAGCAGCGACAGGGACTTCAGCAATGAGCAGTTCTTC
>-|once|TRBJ2-5|TRBV5-1
CASSLEGEETQYF
TGCGCCAGCAGCTTGGAAGGAGAAGAGACCCAGTACTTC
>TRBD1|-|TRBJ2-6|TRBV11-2
CASRSGQGFVTGANVLTF
TGTGCCAGCAGGTCGGGACAGGGGTTTGTAACTGGGGCCAACGTCCTGACTTTC
>TRBD1|-|TRBJ1-1|TRBV11-3
CASSLQTGGMNTEAFF
TGTGCCAGCAGCCTTCAGACAGGGGGGATGAACACTGAAGCTTTCTTT
>TRBD2|once|TRBJ2-1|TRBV28
CASRPGGGSYNEQFF
TGTGCCAGCAGACCGGGCGGGGGCTCCTACAATGAGCAGTTCTTC
>-|once|TRBJ2-3|TRBV5-4
CASSLDGSDTQYF
TGTGCCAGCAGCTTGGATGGCTCAGATACGCAGTATTTT
>TRBD2|once|TRBJ2-1|TRBV7-9
CASSSSGAGGIGEQFF
TGTGCCAGCAGCTCTAGCGGGGCGGGAGGGATTGGAGAGCAGTTCTTC
>-|-|TRBJ2-3|TRBV5-1
CASSPRDSQSTDTQYF
TGCGCCAGCAGCCCCCGCGACAGCCAGAGCACAGATACGCAGTATTTT
>-|few|TRBJ2-2|TRBV10-3
CAISELDTGELFF
TGTGCCATCAGTGAGCTAGATACCGGGGAGCTGTTTTTT
>TRBD2|-|TRBJ2-6|TRBV25-1
CASGGGRISGANVLTF
TGTGCCAGCGGCGGGGGACGGATCTCTGGGGCCAACGTCCTGACTTTC
>TRBD1|-|TRBJ2-2|TRBV4-1
CASSQERQGAEAGELFF
TGCGCCAGCAGCCAAGAAAGGCAGGGGGCGGAGGCCGGGGAGCTGTTTTTT
>-|-|TRBJ2-1|TRBV15
CATSLRAQTHEQFF
TGTGCCACCAGCCTGCGGGCACAGACCCATGAGCAGTTCTTC
>-|-|TRBJ1-6|TRBV9
CASSEGGLVSKIHSPLHF
TGTGCCAGCAGCGAGGGCGGACTGGTGAGTAAAATACATTCACCCCTCCACTTT
>-|-|TRBJ1-1|TRBV6-5
CASSSDTNEAFF
TGTGCCAGCAGTTCCGACACGAATGAAGCTTTCTTT
>TRBD1|many|TRBJ1-2|TRBV7-9
CASSRDSGNYGYTF
TGTGCCAGCAGCCGGGACAGCGGGAACTATGGCTACACCTTC
>TRBD2|-|TRBJ2-2|TRBV18
CASSPGLAGDTGELFF
TGTGCCAGCTCACCGGGACTAGCGGGGGACACCGGGGAGCTGTTTTTT
>-|-|TRBJ1-5|TRBV18
CASSPSGGRNQPQHF
TGTGCCAGCTCACCTTCGGGTGGTAGGAATCAGCCCCAGCATTTT
>TRBD2|-|TRBJ2-7|TRBV9
CASSVVASGADEQYF
TGTGCCAGCAGCGTAGTGGCTAGCGGGGCCGACGAGCAGTACTTC
>-|-|TRBJ1-6|TRBV30
CAWGEGIGSPLHF
TGTGCCTGGGGGGAGGGAATCGGTTCACCCCTCCACTTT
>-|once|TRBJ2-7|TRBV7-3
CASSLTSSGSYEQYF
TGTGCCAGCAGCTTAACATCTTCGGGATCGTACGAGCAGTACTTC
>-|-|TRBJ1-6|TRBV18
CASSPGVNSPLHF
TGTGCCAGCTCCCCCGGGGTAAATTCACCCCTCCACTTT
>-|-|TRBJ1-4|TRBV15
CATSSHGTRRSEKLFF
TGTGCCACCAGCAGCCATGGGACTCGGAGATCTGAAAAACTGTTTTTT
>-|-|TRBJ1-2|TRBV6-6
CASSPGVATYGYTF
TGTGCCAGCAGCCCGGGAGTCGCGACTTATGGCTACACCTTC
>-|-|TRBJ2-5|TRBV11-1
CASSFSFTSDTRLQETQYF
TGTGCCAGCAGCTTTTCCTTCACTTCGGACACACGACTTCAAGAGACCCAGTACTTC
>TRBD2|-|TRBJ2-2|TRBV27
CASSLAGGGTGELFF
TGTGCCAGCAGTTTAGCGGGAGGGGGTACCGGGGAGCTGTTTTTT
>TRBD1|once|TRBJ1-5|TRBV28
CASSPTRDRDYSNQPQHF
TGTGCCAGCAGTCCGACTCGGGACAGGGATTATAGCAATCAGCCCCAGCATTTT
>TRBD1|-|TRBJ1-5|TRBV4-2
CASSLTDRGRNQPQHF
TGTGCCAGCAGCCTTACGGACAGGGGGCGAAATCAGCCCCAGCATTTT
>-|-|TRBJ1-6|TRBV28
CASSSGRGLYNSPLHF
TGTGCCAGCAGTTCCGGACGGGGGTTATATAATTCACCCCTCCACTTT
>TRBD2|-|TRBJ2-7|TRBV27
CASSFRLAGSYEQYF
TGTGCCAGCAGTTTCCGACTAGCGGGCTCCTACGAGCAGTACTTC
>TRBD2|-|TRBJ2-3|TRBV6-6
CASSYSGGYNQPQYF
TGTGCCAGCAGTTACTCGGGAGGGTACAATCAGCCCCAGTATTTT
>TRBD1|-|TRBJ2-1|TRBV28
CASRSNPGRGLYNEQFF
TGTGCCAGCAGATCAAACCCGGGCAGGGGGCTATACAATGAGCAGTTCTTC
>TRBD1|-|TRBJ1-1|TRBV10-1
CASSDKRLLQGAYTEAFF
TGCGCCAGCAGTGACAAAAGGTTATTACAGGGGGCCTACACTGAAGCTTTCTTT
>-|once|TRBJ1-1|TRBV5-1
CASSLAGTMNTEAFF
TGCGCCAGCAGCTTGGCTGGGACTATGAACACTGAAGCTTTCTTT
>-|few|TRBJ2-2|TRBV5-1
CASRQGIANTGELFF
TGCGCCAGCAGACAGGGCATCGCGAACACCGGGGAGCTGTTTTTT
>-|-|TRBJ2-2|TRBV7-2
CASSWGGAWPGELFF
TGTGCCAGCAGCTGGGGGGGCGCGTGGCCCGGGGAGCTGTTTTTT
>-|-|TRBJ2-7|TRBV6-5
CASSYSRDTGYEQYF
TGTGCCAGCAGTTACTCGAGGGACACGGGCTACGAGCAGTACTTC
>TRBD2|-|TRBJ2-3|TRBV19
CASSIRTSGDTDTQYF
TGTGCCAGTAGTATTCGGACTAGCGGGGACACAGATACGCAGTATTTT
>-|-|TRBJ1-6|TRBV5-1
CASTLTGQGHSPLHF
TGCGCCAGCACCCTGACCGGGCAGGGGCATTCACCCCTCCACTTT
>-|-|TRBJ2-7|TRBV27
CASSPPPGYEQYF
TGTGCCAGCAGTCCTCCTCCGGGCTACGAGCAGTACTTC
>-|-|TRBJ2-7|TRBV7-2
CASSFGINDYEQYF
TGTGCCAGCAGCTTCGGGATCAACGACTACGAGCAGTACTTC